The 7 T cell receptor beta chains below all came from one sample that was sequenced in a study of T cell repertoires in cytomegalovirus infection. Which antigens these TCRs recognize remains unknown. TCRdb ran MiXCR on the reads and lists one entry per CDR3 protein. This repertoire shows about a million distinct CDR3 sequences, more than 25% found once; its top ten account for over 12%. Sequenced material: cultured CD8+ T cells from PBMCs, taken from culture after CMV antigen stimulation. The source of these receptors is a human donor in good health (CMV status not recorded). Some clones in this sample may be carry-over from other donors' samples.

This chain connects TRBV5-4 to TRBJ2-1; 8 nucleotides agree with TRBD2. Germline V gene sequence: CDR1 SGHNT, CDR2 YYREEE (reference sequence). CDR3 size: 17 residues. Losses at the gene ends were 1 base for V and 5 bases for J; bases not matched to a gene: 11. CDR3 protein: CASSLPVVSGVNNEQFF. CDR3 nucleotides: TGTGCCAGCAGCTTGCCGGTGGTTAGCGGGGTCAACAATGAGCAGTTCTTC. Filled out from reference TRBV5-4 and TRBJ2-1, the complete variable domain reads ETGVTQSPTHLIKTRGQQVTLRCSSQSGHNTVSWYQQALGQGPQFIFQYYREEENGRGNFPPRFSGLQFPNYSSELNVNALELDDSALYLCASSLPVVSGVNNEQFFGPGTRLTVL.

This clonotype has just a few counts. The V gene is TRBV28, the J gene TRBJ1-2; D gene uncertain. Germline V gene sequence: CDR1 MDHEN, CDR2 SYDVKM. This CDR3 contains 15 residues. Trimming took off 3 bases at V and 2 bases at J, with 13 bases between the two ends. As DNA, the CDR3 is TGTGCCAGCAGTTTTTGGCGTGACGGAAACTATGGCTACACCTTC. This gives the protein CASSFWRDGNYGYTF.

This clonotype occurred a few times. The chain recombines TRBV11-3 with TRBJ2-7; a possible D gene is TRBD2 (6 bases). CDR3 length equals 14 residues. Germline V gene lookup returns CDR1 SGHNT and CDR2 YENEEA. The V gene lost 0 bases and the J gene lost 2 bases, with 8 bases spanning the gap. CDR3 loop: CASSLEREAYEQYV. In DNA form, the CDR3 reads TGTGCCAGCAGCTTAGAGAGGGAGGCCTACGAGCAGTACGTC.

This clonotype was counted only a few times. This chain uses TRBV28 with TRBJ1-1, with D unresolved. V lost 4 bases, J lost 0 bases, and 15 bases lay in between. Germline CDR1 and CDR2: MDHEN and SYDVKM. The CDR3 spans 16 residues. This CDR3 reads CASSSLPWQLNTEAFF. CDR3 sequence (DNA): TGTGCCAGCAGTTCCCTCCCCTGGCAGCTGAACACTGAAGCTTTCTTT.

The J gene is TRBJ2-5, the V gene TRBV4-1, with D tentatively TRBD1 or TRBD2 (6 bases each). This CDR3 is 15 amino acids long. Per germline, CDR1 MGHRA and CDR2 YSYEKL. V lost 0 bases, J lost 4 bases, and 12 bases lay in between. The CDR3 DNA sequence: TGCGCCAGCAGCCAAGATAGGGGGGCAGGAGAGACCCAGTACTTC. It yields the protein CASSQDRGAGETQYF.

This clonotype was seen once. The chain couples TRBV5-6 to TRBJ1-2; 8 bases line up with TRBD1. From germline, CDR1 is SGHDT and CDR2 YYEEEE. V lost 4 bases and J lost 3; bases outside the gene matches: 8. CDR3 size: 15 residues. This CDR3 reads CASSIRTGPYYGYTF. The CDR3 DNA reads as TGTGCCAGCAGCATCCGGACAGGGCCGTACTATGGCTACACCTTC. The variable domain in full, completed from reference TRBV5-6 and TRBJ1-2, reads DAGVTQSPTHLIKTRGQQVTLRCSPKSGHDTVSWYQQALGQGPQFIFQYYEEEERQRGNFPDRFSGHQFPNYSSELNVNALLLGDSALYLCASSIRTGPYYGYTFGSGTRLTVV.

This clonotype was found many times. This chain uses TRBV7-8 with TRBJ1-5; D ambiguous. The CDR3 totals 16 residues. Germline CDR1 is SGHVS and CDR2 is FQNEAQ. V was shortened by 5 bases and J by 0 bases, with 14 bases between the two germline ends. The CDR3 coding sequence is TGTGCCAGCAGCCCTCGGGAGAGTCCTAGCAATCAGCCCCAGCATTTT. This codes for CASSPRESPSNQPQHF.